Below, 7 T cell receptor beta chains from the same sample are listed, as sequenced in a study of beta chain features in type 1 diabetes. The antigens of these receptors remain unknown. The study reverse transcribed the entire isolated RNA, so it sequenced expressed TCRB transcripts. Assay used: immunoSEQ multiplex PCR; TCRdb lists only in-frame clones, some missing. Among 500,000 to 800,000 clones listed, around 12% were seen once. Study conclusions and caveats: In all four CD4+ subsets, TCRB CDR3 length was significantly, moderately reduced in type 1 diabetes.

Sequencing was performed on naive CD4+ T cells from blood. The receptors shown here come from a man under 40 with type 1 diabetes.

The rearrangement links TRBV6-6 to TRBJ2-1, with 13 nucleotides matching TRBD2. The length of the CDR3 is 14 residues. Germline CDR1 reads MNHNY; CDR2 reads SVGAGI (reference sequence). Trimming took 4 bases from V and 8 from J; bases not matched to a gene: 2. The CDR3 nucleotides read TGTGCCAGCAGTTCCGGGACTAGCGGGGATGAGCAGTTCTTC. As protein: CASSSGTSGDEQFF.

This clone turned up a few times. V gene TRBV9 combines with J gene TRBJ1-1; 10 positions agree with TRBD1. Trimming removed 1 base from V and 3 bases from J; junction bases left unmatched: 9. CDR3 length: 17 residues. Germline CDR1 is SGDLS and CDR2 is YYNGEE. For the CDR3, the DNA is TGTGCCAGCAGCGTAAAGGAGGGGACAGGGGTGGACACTGAAGCTTTCTTT. Its translation: CASSVKEGTGVDTEAFF. Combining the CDR3 with reference TRBV9 and TRBJ1-1 gives the whole variable domain DSGVTQTPKHLITATGQRVTLRCSPRSGDLSVYWYQQSLDQGLQFLIQYYNGEERAKGNILERFSAQQFPDLHSELNLSSLELGDSALYFCASSVKEGTGVDTEAFFGQGTRLTVV.

This rearrangement joins TRBV18 to TRBJ1-2; perhaps TRBD1 as D (6 bases). V dropped 2 bases and J dropped 1 base, with 8 bases sitting between them. CDR1 and CDR2 from the germline V gene are KGHSH and LQKENI. CDR3 length: 14 amino acids. The CDR3 DNA reads TGTGCCAGCTCACCAAGGACAGATAACTATGGCTACACCTTC. Translating it yields CASSPRTDNYGYTF. The entire variable domain, with the rest obtained from reference TRBV18 and TRBJ1-2, is as follows: NAGVMQNPRHLVRRRGQEARLRCSPMKGHSHVYWYRQLPEEGLKFMVYLQKENIIDESGMPKERFSAEFPKEGPSILRIQQVVRGDSAAYFCASSPRTDNYGYTFGSGTRLTVV.

V usage is TRBV7-2 and J usage is TRBJ2-5; 8 nucleotides match TRBD2. Germline lookup yields CDR1 SGHTA and CDR2 FQGNSA. The CDR3 is 14 residues long. V shed 6 bases, J shed 4 bases, and the junction held 7 bases outside the gene matches. CDR3 residues: CASSGRGGRETQYF. In nucleotides, the CDR3 is TGTGCCAGCAGTGGGCGCGGGGGGAGAGAGACCCAGTACTTC.

This clone was observed a handful of times. The genes are TRBV18 and TRBJ1-1; D unresolved. The CDR3 sequence is 14 residues long. The V end lost 3 bases, the J end lost 6 bases, and 14 bases lay between the germline ends. CDR1 KGHSH and CDR2 LQKENI come from the germline V gene. The CDR3 nucleotides read TGTGCCAGCTCACCGGTTGGGGATGGTTCTGAAGCTTTCTTT. Residues: CASSPVGDGSEAFF.

The chain recombines TRBV11-2 with TRBJ2-4; possibly TRBD2 for D (6 bases). V lost 1 base and J 14 bases, leaving 15 bases between the germline ends. The CDR3 extends over 13 amino acids. Germline V lookup: CDR1 SGHAT, CDR2 FQNNGV. The CDR3 reads CASSLARRGQEYF. CDR3 in DNA: TGTGCCAGCAGCTTAGCGCGGCGGGGCCAGGAGTACTTC. Complete variable domain (other parts from reference TRBV11-2 and TRBJ2-4): EAGVAQSPRYKIIEKRQSVAFWCNPISGHATLYWYQQILGQGPKLLIQFQNNGVVDDSQLPKDRFSAERLKGVDSTLKIQPAKLEDSAVYLCASSLARRGQEYFGAGTRLSVL.

The chain links TRBV19 to TRBJ1-1; TRBD1 might be the D (6 bases). Trimming pared 5 bases from V and 3 bases from J, leaving 10 bases between. CDR1 and CDR2 (germline): LNHDA, SQIVND (reference sequence). The CDR3 sequence is 13 residues long. Here the CDR3 DNA reads TGTGCCAGTAGTGTTTACAGGGACACTGAAGCTTTCTTT. It specifies CASSVYRDTEAFF.